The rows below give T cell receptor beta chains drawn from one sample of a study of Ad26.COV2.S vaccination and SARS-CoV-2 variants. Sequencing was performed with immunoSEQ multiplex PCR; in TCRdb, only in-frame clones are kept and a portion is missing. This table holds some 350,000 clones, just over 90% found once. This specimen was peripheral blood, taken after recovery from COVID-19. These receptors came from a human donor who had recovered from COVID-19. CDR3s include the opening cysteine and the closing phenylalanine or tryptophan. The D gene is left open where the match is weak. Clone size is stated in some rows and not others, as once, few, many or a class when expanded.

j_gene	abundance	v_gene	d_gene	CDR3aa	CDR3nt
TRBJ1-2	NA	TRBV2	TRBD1	CASSARGSYGYTF	TGTGCCAGCAGTGCCAGGGGGAGCTATGGCTACACCTTC
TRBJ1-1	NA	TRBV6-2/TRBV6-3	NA	CASSYSNTEAFF	TGTGCCAGCAGTTACTCGAACACTGAAGCTTTCTTT
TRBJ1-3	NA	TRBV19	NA	CASSIGVLAGAGGNTIYF	TGTGCCAGTAGTATCGGCGTTCTTGCAGGGGCTGGTGGAAACACCATATATTTT
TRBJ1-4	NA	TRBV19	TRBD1	CASSIIPTGERNEKLFF	TGTGCCAGTAGTATCATTCCTACAGGGGAGCGAAATGAAAAACTGTTTTTT
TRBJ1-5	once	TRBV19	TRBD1	CASSIARTGLSVQPQHF	TGTGCCAGTAGTATAGCCCGGACAGGTCTGAGTGTTCAGCCCCAGCATTTT
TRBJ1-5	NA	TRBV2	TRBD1	CASSGTGQGSQPQHF	TGTGCCAGCAGTGGGACGGGACAGGGTAGCCAGCCCCAGCATTTT
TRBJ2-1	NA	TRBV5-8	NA	CASSPWIRGEQFF	TGTGCCAGCAGCCCTTGGATTCGGGGTGAGCAGTTCTTC
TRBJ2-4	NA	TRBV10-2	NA	CATFEGEAKNIQYF	TGCGCCACCTTCGAAGGGGAGGCCAAAAACATTCAGTACTTC
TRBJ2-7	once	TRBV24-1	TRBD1	CATSDFRDSLSYEQYF	TGTGCCACCAGTGATTTCAGGGACAGCCTTTCCTACGAGCAGTACTTC
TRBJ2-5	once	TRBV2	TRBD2	CASSSQRGVQETQYF	TGTGCCAGCAGTAGCCAGCGGGGGGTCCAAGAGACCCAGTACTTC
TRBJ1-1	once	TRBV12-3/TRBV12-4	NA	CASSIASNTEAFF	TGTGCCAGCAGTATTGCTTCGAACACTGAAGCTTTCTTT
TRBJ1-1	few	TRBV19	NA	CASSMDSVRFVVAEAFF	TGTGCCAGTAGTATGGACAGTGTTAGGTTTGTTGTCGCTGAAGCTTTCTTT
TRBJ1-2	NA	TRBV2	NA	CASSGVAETRYGYTF	TGTGCCAGCAGTGGAGTGGCGGAGACCCGCTATGGCTACACCTTC
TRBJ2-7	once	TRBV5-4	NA	CASSSPGRGSGEQYF	TGTGCCAGCAGCTCTCCGGGGCGGGGATCTGGCGAGCAGTACTTC
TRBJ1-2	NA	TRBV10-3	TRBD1	CAITTGQVSYGYTF	TGTGCCATCACCACGGGACAGGTATCCTATGGCTACACCTTC
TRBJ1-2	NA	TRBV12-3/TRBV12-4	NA	CASSFGGGGYTF	TGTGCCAGCAGTTTCGGGGGGGGTGGCTACACCTTC
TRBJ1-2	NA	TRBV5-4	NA	CASSEGLGRGGSNYGYTF	TGTGCCAGCAGCGAGGGACTGGGGAGGGGCGGCAGTAACTATGGCTACACCTTC
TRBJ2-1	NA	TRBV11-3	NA	CASSLDRQFEQFF	TGTGCCAGCAGCTTAGATCGGCAGTTTGAGCAGTTCTTC
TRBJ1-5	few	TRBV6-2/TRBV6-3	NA	CASSRDGGSQPQHF	TGTGCCAGCAGCCGGGACGGGGGGAGTCAGCCCCAGCATTTT
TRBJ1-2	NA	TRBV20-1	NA	CSATDGYTF	TGCAGTGCTACAGATGGCTACACCTTC
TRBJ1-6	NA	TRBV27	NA	CASRTASSYNSPLHF	TGTGCCAGCAGGACAGCGAGCTCCTATAATTCACCCCTCCACTTT
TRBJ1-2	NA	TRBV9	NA	CASSPRGGRGRYGYTF	TGTGCCAGCAGCCCGAGGGGGGGCCGGGGAAGATATGGCTACACCTTC
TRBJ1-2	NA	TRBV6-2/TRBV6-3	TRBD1	CASSNTAQGASGYGYTF	TGTGCCAGCAGCAACACGGCGCAGGGGGCTTCTGGCTATGGCTACACCTTC
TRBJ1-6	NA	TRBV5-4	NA	CASSHPYNNSPLHF	TGTGCCAGCAGCCATCCATATAATAATTCACCCCTCCACTTT
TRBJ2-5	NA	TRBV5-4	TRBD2	CASSFGQWREGTQYF	TGTGCCAGCAGCTTCGGGCAATGGAGGGAGGGGACCCAGTACTTC
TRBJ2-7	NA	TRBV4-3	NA	CASSQDDGRDEQYF	TGCGCCAGCAGCCAAGACGACGGACGGGACGAGCAGTACTTC
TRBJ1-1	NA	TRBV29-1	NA	CSVVGDTEAFF	TGCAGCGTTGTGGGGGACACTGAAGCTTTCTTT
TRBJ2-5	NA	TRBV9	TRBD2	CASSGLAQETQYF	TGTGCCAGCAGCGGACTAGCGCAAGAGACCCAGTACTTC
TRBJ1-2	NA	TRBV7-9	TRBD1	CASSLGRDRETNYGYTF	TGTGCCAGCAGCTTAGGCCGGGACAGGGAAACTAACTATGGCTACACCTTC
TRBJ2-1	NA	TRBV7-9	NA	CASSLGAGGINEQFF	TGTGCCAGCAGCTTAGGGGCCGGCGGGATCAATGAGCAGTTCTTC
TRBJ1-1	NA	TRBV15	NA	CATSRDRSGGHEAFF	TGTGCCACCAGCAGAGATCGAAGCGGGGGCCATGAAGCTTTCTTT
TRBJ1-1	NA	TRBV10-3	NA	CAIRKRDSEAFF	TGTGCCATCCGCAAAAGAGACAGTGAAGCTTTCTTT
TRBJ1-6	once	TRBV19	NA	CASSHRNSPLHF	TGTGCCAGTAGTCACCGTAATTCACCCCTCCACTTT
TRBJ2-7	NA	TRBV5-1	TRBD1	CASSNGEGTGAYEQYF	TGCGCCAGCAGCAACGGAGAGGGGACAGGGGCCTACGAGCAGTACTTC
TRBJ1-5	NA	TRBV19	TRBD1	CASKPGTAHSNQPQHF	TGTGCCAGTAAACCCGGGACAGCACATAGCAATCAGCCCCAGCATTTT
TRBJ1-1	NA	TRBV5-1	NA	CASSPPNTEAFF	TGCGCCAGCAGCCCTCCGAACACTGAAGCTTTCTTT
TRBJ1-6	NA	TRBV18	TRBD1	CASSPLNGQGVKVSPLHF	TGTGCCAGCTCACCATTGAACGGACAGGGGGTTAAAGTGTCACCCCTCCACTTT
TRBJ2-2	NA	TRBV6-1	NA	CASSDPGELFF	TGTGCCAGCAGTGACCCCGGGGAGCTGTTTTTT
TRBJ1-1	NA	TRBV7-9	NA	CATVSRNTEAFF	TGTGCCACCGTATCTCGGAACACTGAAGCTTTCTTT
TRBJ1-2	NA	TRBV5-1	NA	CASSPRPDNYGYTF	TGCGCCAGCAGCCCCCGGCCGGATAACTATGGCTACACCTTC
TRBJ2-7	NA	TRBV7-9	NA	CASSNTAVTTVHEQYF	TGTGCCAGCAGCAACACCGCGGTAACAACTGTTCACGAGCAGTACTTC
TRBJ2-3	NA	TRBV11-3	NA	CASSPPSGLSDTQYF	TGTGCCAGCAGCCCTCCTTCGGGACTGTCGGATACGCAGTATTTT
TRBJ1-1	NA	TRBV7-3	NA	CASSLSGRGTEAFF	TGTGCCAGCAGCTTAAGCGGGAGAGGTACTGAAGCTTTCTTT
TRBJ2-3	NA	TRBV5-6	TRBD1	CASSLDRGTQYF	TGTGCCAGCAGCTTGGACAGGGGGACGCAGTATTTT
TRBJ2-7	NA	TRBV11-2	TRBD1	CASRTGGSYEQYF	TGTGCCAGCCGCACAGGGGGGTCCTACGAGCAGTACTTC
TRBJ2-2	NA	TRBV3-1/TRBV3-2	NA	CASSQEEGNTGELFF	TGTGCCAGCAGCCAAGAAGAGGGGAACACCGGGGAGCTGTTTTTT
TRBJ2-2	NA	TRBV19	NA	CASSIDWDGELFF	TGTGCCAGTAGTATAGATTGGGACGGGGAGCTGTTTTTT
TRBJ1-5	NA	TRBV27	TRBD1	CASSAGTGGVGQPQHF	TGTGCCAGCAGTGCCGGTACAGGGGGAGTTGGTCAGCCCCAGCATTTT